The 13 T cell receptor beta chains in this list originate from one sample, sequenced in a study of T cell changes during pregnancy in multiple sclerosis. The data were produced by immunoSEQ multiplex PCR, yet TCRdb's version contains in-frame clones alone and is incomplete. The table shows 100,000 or so clones, with roughly 92% occurring only once. The sample in question was peripheral blood, obtained after pregnancy. The source is a female donor with multiple sclerosis, enrolled in a pregnancy study.

This clone has just one count. V and J are TRBV6-1 and TRBJ2-7; 8 positions match TRBD1. V lost 4 bases to trimming and J lost 2 bases; unmatched junction nucleotides: 4. CDR1 is MNHNS and CDR2 is SASEGT in the germline V gene. There are 14 residues in the CDR3. The CDR3 bases are TGTGCCAGCAGTGTGGGCAGGGGGCCCTACGAGCAGTACTTC. As protein: CASSVGRGPYEQYF.

This chain links TRBV7-9 with TRBJ1-1, with TRBD1 matching 8 bases. The germline V gene encodes CDR1 SEHNR and CDR2 FQNEAQ (reference sequence). Trimming cost V 6 bases and J 10 bases; bases outside gene matches: 7. This CDR3 has 12 amino acids. CDR3 residues: CASRRDRIAAFF. CDR3 DNA: TGTGCCAGCAGACGGGACAGGATAGCAGCTTTCTTT.

The rearrangement uses TRBV4-2 and TRBJ2-7; the match to TRBD1 covers 11 bases. The J segment lost 5 bases and the V segment lost 0 bases, leaving 6 bases of the junction unmatched. The CDR3 spans 16 residues. Germline loops: CDR1 LGHNA, CDR2 YNFKEQ. The CDR3 protein is CASSQDQGQGVDEQYF. The CDR3 nucleotides are TGTGCCAGCAGCCAAGATCAGGGACAGGGGGTGGACGAGCAGTACTTC.

The genes are TRBV4-2 and TRBJ2-5, with D tentatively TRBD1 (5 bases). The CDR3 length is 14 residues. CDR1 is LGHNA and CDR2 is YNFKEQ in the germline V gene. V lost 1 base to trimming and J lost 4 bases, with 10 bases between them. The DNA of the CDR3 is TGTGCCAGCAGCCAAGGGGGCTCGGGAGAGACCCAGTACTTC. Residues: CASSQGGSGETQYF.

This clone came up once. CDR3 in DNA: TGTGCCAGCAGCTTTAGAGCGGCCTACGAGCAGTACTTC. It is translated as CASSFRAAYEQYF. The chain has TRBV5-6 and TRBJ2-7, with a possible D match to TRBD2 (5 bases). V lost 2 bases, J lost 2 bases, and 8 bases lay in between. The CDR3 consists of 13 residues. Germline V gene data show CDR1 as SGHDT and CDR2 as YYEEEE.

The rearrangement joins TRBV27 to TRBJ1-6; D is perhaps TRBD1 (5 bases). The CDR3 totals 13 residues. The germline gives CDR1 MNHEY, CDR2 SMNVEV (reference sequence). Trimming stripped 3 bases from V and 14 bases from J, with 14 bases between. The CDR3 spells CASSFLTDKTLHF. The DNA of the CDR3 is TGTGCCAGCAGTTTTCTTACGGACAAGACCCTCCACTTT.

The chain carries TRBV10-3 and TRBJ1-1; maybe TRBD1 (6 bases). This CDR3 contains 12 residues. With 6 bases removed from V and 4 bases from J, the gap between germline ends came to 9 bases. Germline V lookup: CDR1 ENHRY, CDR2 SYGVKD. DNA for the CDR3: TGTGCCATCAGGGGGACACCCACTGAAGCTTTCTTT. It codes for CAIRGTPTEAFF.

This chain joins TRBV6-5 and TRBJ1-1; 7 positions match TRBD1. Trimming at V came to 6 bases and at J to 0 bases, leaving 4 bases not matched to a gene. The CDR3 extends over 14 amino acids. Germline lookup yields CDR1 MNHEY and CDR2 SVGAGI. The CDR3 loop is CASRLGQLNTEAFF. The CDR3 DNA follows: TGTGCCAGCAGGTTGGGACAGCTGAACACTGAAGCTTTCTTT.

The V call is TRBV5-1, the J call TRBJ2-7, with 10 nucleotides matching TRBD1. This CDR3 has 16 amino acids. Germline V gene data show CDR1 as SGHRS and CDR2 as YFSETQ. The J segment lost 0 bases and the V segment lost 4 bases, leaving 7 bases of the junction unmatched. The CDR3 here is CASSRGDRGLSYEQYF. The CDR3 nucleotides read TGCGCCAGCAGCCGCGGTGACAGGGGGCTCTCCTACGAGCAGTACTTC.

V usage is TRBV7-2 and J usage is TRBJ2-7; 12 bases map to TRBD1. CDR1 is SGHTA and CDR2 is FQGNSA in the germline V gene. The CDR3 runs 15 residues. V was pared by 5 bases and J by 4 bases, with 6 bases of the junction left unmatched. DNA for the CDR3: TGTGCCAGCAGCCCGGGGGACAGGGGGCTGTACGAGCAGTACTTC. It yields the protein CASSPGDRGLYEQYF. The entire variable domain, with the rest obtained from reference TRBV7-2 and TRBJ2-7, is as follows: GAGVSQSPSNKVTEKGKDVELRCDPISGHTALYWYRQSLGQGLEFLIYFQGNSAPDKSGLPSDRFSAERTGGSVSTLTIQRTQQEDSAVYLCASSPGDRGLYEQYFGPGTRLTVT.

Only a few counts were recorded for this clone. The chain links TRBV30 to TRBJ1-5; tentatively, D is TRBD1 (5 bases). V lost 3 bases and J 6 bases, leaving 12 bases between the germline ends. Germline CDR1 reads GTSNPN; CDR2 reads SVGIG (reference sequence). The CDR3 has 13 residues. CDR3 sequence: CAWRAGPGQPQHF. CDR3 coding DNA: TGTGCCTGGAGGGCAGGGCCGGGTCAGCCCCAGCATTTT. Using reference TRBV30 and TRBJ1-5 for the parts outside the CDR3, the full variable domain is SQTIHQWPATLVQPVGSPLSLECTVEGTSNPNLYWYRQAAGRGLQLLFYSVGIGQISSEVPQNLSASRPQDRQFILSSKKLLLSDSGFYLCAWRAGPGQPQHFGDGTRLSIL.

J is TRBJ2-4 and V is TRBV7-2, with D maybe TRBD2 (7 bases). Trimming pared 5 bases from V and 2 bases from J, leaving 13 bases between. The length of the CDR3 is 15 residues. Germline values: CDR1 SGHTA, CDR2 FQGNSA. The CDR3 DNA sequence: TGTGCCAGCAGCCCACTGGGGGGGCCCAAAAACATTCAGTACTTC. This translates into CASSPLGGPKNIQYF.

The chain carries TRBV27 and TRBJ1-5; D perhaps matches TRBD1 (6 bases). Trimming stripped 10 bases from V and 1 base from J, with 11 bases between. CDR3 length: 13 amino acids. From germline, CDR1 is MNHEY and CDR2 SMNVEV (reference sequence). CDR3 in DNA: TGTGCCACCGGGACAACGAGCAATCAGCCCCAGCATTTT. Translating it yields CATGTTSNQPQHF.